These 8 T cell receptor beta chains originate from one sample sequenced in a study of shared clonotypes between healthy human individuals. The naive CD8 population came from CD45RO-negative cells selected for CCR7, without terminally differentiated effector memory CD45RA+ cells. Repertoires were generated with immunoSEQ multiplex PCR, while TCRdb's copy carries only in-frame clones and drops some. The sample holds around 2.1 million clones, 85% to 95% seen once. Sample: naive CD8+ T cells from PBMCs. The receptor source for this set is a man between 18 and 29 years old in good health. Some clones in this sample may be carry-over from other donors' samples.

Regarding this clone: Other nucleotide sequences in the sample specify the same CDR3. The V gene is TRBV9, the J gene TRBJ2-1; 8 bases agree with TRBD2. Germline V gene lookup returns CDR1 SGDLS and CDR2 YYNGEE. V lost 0 bases and J lost 3; bases outside the gene matches: 8. CDR3 size: 17 residues. The chain's CDR3 is CASSVEGAGGFYNEQFF. The CDR3, as DNA: TGTGCCAGCAGCGTAGAGGGCGCGGGAGGCTTCTACAATGAGCAGTTCTTC.

The V gene is TRBV25-1, the J gene TRBJ2-2; no clear D gene. V dropped 6 bases and J dropped 7 bases, with 15 bases sitting between them. Per the germline V gene, CDR1 is MGHDK and CDR2 is SYGVNS. CDR3 size: 14 residues. The CDR3 region is CASSIDYLGGELFF. CDR3 nucleotide sequence: TGTGCCAGCAGCATCGATTATTTGGGCGGGGAGCTGTTTTTT.

The CDR3 sequence: CASSGRAGLHTGELFF. In nucleotides, the CDR3 is TGTGCCAGCAGCGGGCGCGCGGGCCTCCACACCGGGGAGCTGTTTTTT. V is TRBV7-2 and J is TRBJ2-2, with a tentative D call TRBD2 (5 bases). The V end lost 5 bases, the J end lost 3 bases, and 16 bases lay between the germline ends. This CDR3 contains 16 residues. The V gene's germline CDR1 is SGHTA and CDR2 FQGNSA.

The rearrangement links TRBV29-1 to TRBJ2-1; 7 positions agree with TRBD2. This CDR3 spans 15 amino acids. Germline values: CDR1 SQVTM, CDR2 ANQGSEA. V gave up 5 bases and J gave up 9 bases; unmatched junction bases: 16. CDR3 in DNA: TGCAGCGTTAAGCGTGGGAGCGGGGTAGATTTTGAGCAGTTCTTC. Encoded protein: CSVKRGSGVDFEQFF.

The chain carries TRBV6-5 and TRBJ1-1, with unresolved D. Looked up from germline, CDR1 is MNHEY and CDR2 is SVGAGI. This CDR3 spans 15 amino acids. Between the trimmed V and J ends, which lost 4 bases and 1 base, there was a span of 13 bases. CDR3 DNA sequence: TGTGCCAGCAGTTTCGGGATCGCGGCGAACACTGAAGCTTTCTTT. It is translated as CASSFGIAANTEAFF.

This clone was seen once. The chain recombines TRBV10-2 with TRBJ2-1; D possibly corresponds to TRBD1 (6 bases). This CDR3 contains 14 residues. The V and J ends lost 8 bases and 4 bases respectively, with 15 bases between them. Per the germline V gene, CDR1 is WSHSY and CDR2 is SAAADI. The CDR3 sequence: CASGDTDRYNEQFF. In DNA, the CDR3 is TGCGCCAGCGGGGACACAGACAGATACAATGAGCAGTTCTTC.

J is TRBJ2-7 and V is TRBV7-9; 7 positions agree with TRBD1. The CDR3 contains 13 residues. Trimming cost V 7 bases and J 1 base; bases outside gene matches: 4. From germline, CDR1 is SEHNR and CDR2 FQNEAQ (reference sequence). The CDR3 protein is CASNPGQSYEQYF. The CDR3 nucleotides read TGTGCCAGCAATCCGGGACAGTCCTACGAGCAGTACTTC.

V gene TRBV30 combines with J gene TRBJ2-7; 9 nucleotides line up with TRBD2. J gave up 2 bases and V 2 bases, and 13 bases lay outside the gene matches. CDR3 length: 17 amino acids. The germline gives CDR1 GTSNPN, CDR2 SVGIG (reference sequence). The CDR3 DNA sequence: TGTGCCTGGAGTCTATACCTTCATAGCGGGAGCCCCTACGAGCAGTACTTC. It yields the protein CAWSLYLHSGSPYEQYF.